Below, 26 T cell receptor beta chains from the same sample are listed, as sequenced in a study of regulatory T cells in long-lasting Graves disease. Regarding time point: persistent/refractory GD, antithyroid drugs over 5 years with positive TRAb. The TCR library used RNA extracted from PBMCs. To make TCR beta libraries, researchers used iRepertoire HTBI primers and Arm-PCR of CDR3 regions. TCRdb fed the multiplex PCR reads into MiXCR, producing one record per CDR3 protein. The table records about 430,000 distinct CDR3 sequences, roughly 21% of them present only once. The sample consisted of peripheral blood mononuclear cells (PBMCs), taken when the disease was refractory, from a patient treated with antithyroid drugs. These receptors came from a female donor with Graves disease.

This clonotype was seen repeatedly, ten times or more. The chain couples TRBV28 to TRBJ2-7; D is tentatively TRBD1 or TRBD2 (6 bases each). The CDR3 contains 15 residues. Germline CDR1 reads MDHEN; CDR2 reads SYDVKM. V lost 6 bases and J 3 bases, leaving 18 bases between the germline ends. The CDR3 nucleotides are TGTGCCAGCAGCTCACCGGGGGCTAGCAGCTACGAGCAGTACTTC. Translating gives CASSSPGASSYEQYF.

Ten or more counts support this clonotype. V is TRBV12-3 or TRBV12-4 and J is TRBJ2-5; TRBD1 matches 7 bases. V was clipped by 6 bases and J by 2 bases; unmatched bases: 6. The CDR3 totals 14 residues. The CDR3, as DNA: TGTGCCAGCAGAACGGACAGGAGTCAAGAGACCCAGTACTTC. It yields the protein CASRTDRSQETQYF.

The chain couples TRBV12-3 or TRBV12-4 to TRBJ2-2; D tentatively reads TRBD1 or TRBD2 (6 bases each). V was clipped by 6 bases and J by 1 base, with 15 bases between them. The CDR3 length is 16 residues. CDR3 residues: CASRTTGGQNTGELFF. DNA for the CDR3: TGTGCCAGCAGAACCACTGGGGGGCAGAACACCGGGGAGCTGTTTTTT.

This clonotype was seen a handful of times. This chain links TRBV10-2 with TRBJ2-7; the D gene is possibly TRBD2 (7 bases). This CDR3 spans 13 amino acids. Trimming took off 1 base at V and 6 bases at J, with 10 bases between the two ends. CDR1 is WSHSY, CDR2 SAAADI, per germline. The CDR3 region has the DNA TGCGCCAGCAGTGAGTGGGGGGGCGGCGAGCAGTACTTC. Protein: CASSEWGGGEQYF.

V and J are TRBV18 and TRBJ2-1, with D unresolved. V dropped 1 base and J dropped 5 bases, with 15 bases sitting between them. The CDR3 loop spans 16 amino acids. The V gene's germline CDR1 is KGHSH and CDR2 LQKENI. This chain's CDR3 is CASSPQTNLGNNEQFF. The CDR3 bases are TGTGCCAGCTCACCACAAACGAATCTGGGGAACAATGAGCAGTTCTTC.

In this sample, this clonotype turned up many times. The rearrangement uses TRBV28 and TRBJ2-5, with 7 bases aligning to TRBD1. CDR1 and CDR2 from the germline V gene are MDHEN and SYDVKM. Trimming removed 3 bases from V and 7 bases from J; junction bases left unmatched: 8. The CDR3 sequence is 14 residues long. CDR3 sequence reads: CASSFFDRAGTQYF. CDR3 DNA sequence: TGTGCCAGCAGTTTCTTTGACAGGGCGGGGACCCAGTACTTC.

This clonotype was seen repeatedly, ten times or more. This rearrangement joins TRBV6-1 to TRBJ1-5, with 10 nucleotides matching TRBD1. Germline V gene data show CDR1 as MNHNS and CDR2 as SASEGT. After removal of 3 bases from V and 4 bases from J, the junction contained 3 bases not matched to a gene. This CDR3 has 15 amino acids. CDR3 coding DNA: TGTGCCAGCAGTGATGGGACAGGGGTAAATCAGCCCCAGCATTTT. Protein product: CASSDGTGVNQPQHF.

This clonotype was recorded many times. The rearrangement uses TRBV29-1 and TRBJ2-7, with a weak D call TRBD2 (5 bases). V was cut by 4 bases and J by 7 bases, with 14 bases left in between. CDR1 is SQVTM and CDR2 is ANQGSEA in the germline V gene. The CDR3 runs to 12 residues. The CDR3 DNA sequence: TGCAGCGTTGGCAAGGACTCCTTGGAGCAGTACTTC. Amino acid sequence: CSVGKDSLEQYF.

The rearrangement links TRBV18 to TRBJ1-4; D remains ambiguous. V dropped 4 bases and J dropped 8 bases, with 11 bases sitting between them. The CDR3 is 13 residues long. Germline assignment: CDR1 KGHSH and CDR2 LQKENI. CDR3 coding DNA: TGTGCCAGCTCACTAACGACGGACGAAAAACTGTTTTTT. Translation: CASSLTTDEKLFF.

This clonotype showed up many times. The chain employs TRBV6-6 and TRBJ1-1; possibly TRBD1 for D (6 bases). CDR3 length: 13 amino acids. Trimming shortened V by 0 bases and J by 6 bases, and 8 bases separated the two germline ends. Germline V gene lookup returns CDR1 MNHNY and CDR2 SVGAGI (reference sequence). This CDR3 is CASSYSGGAEAFF. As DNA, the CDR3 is TGTGCCAGCAGTTACTCGGGGGGCGCTGAAGCTTTCTTT.

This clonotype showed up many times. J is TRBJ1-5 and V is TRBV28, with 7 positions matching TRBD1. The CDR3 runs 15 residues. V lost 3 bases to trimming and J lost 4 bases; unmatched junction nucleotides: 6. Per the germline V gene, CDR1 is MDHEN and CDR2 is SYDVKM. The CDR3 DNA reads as TGTGCCAGCAGTTTTCCCGGGACAGTAAATCAGCCCCAGCATTTT. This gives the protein CASSFPGTVNQPQHF.

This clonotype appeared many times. The chain's CDR3 is CSARDRTNTEAFF. The CDR3 nucleotides read TGCAGTGCGCGGGACCGAACAAACACTGAAGCTTTCTTT. V usage is TRBV20-1 and J usage is TRBJ1-1; perhaps TRBD1 as D (5 bases). Trimming pared 6 bases from V and 2 bases from J, leaving 13 bases between. Germline V lookup: CDR1 DFQATT, CDR2 SNEGSKA (reference sequence). The CDR3 consists of 13 residues.

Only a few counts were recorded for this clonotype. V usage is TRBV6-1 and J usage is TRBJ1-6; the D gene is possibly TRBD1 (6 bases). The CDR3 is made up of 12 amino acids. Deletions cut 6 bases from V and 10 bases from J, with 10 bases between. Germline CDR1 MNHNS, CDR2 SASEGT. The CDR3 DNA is TGTGCCAGCAGCAGGGGTCGGTCACCCCTCCACTTT. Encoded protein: CASSRGRSPLHF.

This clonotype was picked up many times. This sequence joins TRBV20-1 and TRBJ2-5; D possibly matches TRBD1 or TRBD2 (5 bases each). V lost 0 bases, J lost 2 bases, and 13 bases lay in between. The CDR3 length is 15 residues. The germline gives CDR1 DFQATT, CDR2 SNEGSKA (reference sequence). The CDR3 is CSARDLGAVQETQYF. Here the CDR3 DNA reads TGCAGTGCTAGAGATCTCGGGGCAGTACAAGAGACCCAGTACTTC.

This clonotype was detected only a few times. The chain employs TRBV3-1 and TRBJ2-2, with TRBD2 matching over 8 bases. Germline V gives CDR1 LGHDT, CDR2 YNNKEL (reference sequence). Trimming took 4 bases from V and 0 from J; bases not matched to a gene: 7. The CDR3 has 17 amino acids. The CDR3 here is CASSRAFSGANTGELFF. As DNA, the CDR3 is TGTGCCAGCAGCCGAGCCTTTAGCGGGGCGAACACCGGGGAGCTGTTTTTT.

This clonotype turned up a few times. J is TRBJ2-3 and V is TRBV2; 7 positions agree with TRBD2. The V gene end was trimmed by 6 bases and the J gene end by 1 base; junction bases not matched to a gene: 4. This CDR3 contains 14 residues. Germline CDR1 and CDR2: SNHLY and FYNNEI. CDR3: CASRGGRGTDTQYF. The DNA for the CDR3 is TGTGCCAGCAGGGGAGGGAGGGGCACAGATACGCAGTATTTT.

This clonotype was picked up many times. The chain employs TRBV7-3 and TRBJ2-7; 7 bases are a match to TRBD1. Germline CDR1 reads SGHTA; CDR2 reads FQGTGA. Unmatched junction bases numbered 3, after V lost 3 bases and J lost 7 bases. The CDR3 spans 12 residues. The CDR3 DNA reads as TGTGCCAGCAGCTTGACAGGGCAGGAGCAGTACTTC. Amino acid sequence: CASSLTGQEQYF.

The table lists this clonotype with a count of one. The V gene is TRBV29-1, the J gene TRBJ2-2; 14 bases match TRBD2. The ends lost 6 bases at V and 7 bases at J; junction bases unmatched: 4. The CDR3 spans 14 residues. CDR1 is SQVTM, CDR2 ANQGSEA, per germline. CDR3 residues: CSVRLAGGVGELFF. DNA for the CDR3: TGCAGCGTAAGACTAGCGGGAGGGGTCGGGGAGCTGTTTTTT.

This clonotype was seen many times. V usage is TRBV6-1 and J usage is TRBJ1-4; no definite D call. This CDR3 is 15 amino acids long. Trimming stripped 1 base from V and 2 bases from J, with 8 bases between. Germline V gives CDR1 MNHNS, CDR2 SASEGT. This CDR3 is CASSEVRFTNEKLFF. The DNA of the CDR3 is TGTGCCAGCAGTGAAGTGAGGTTCACTAATGAAAAACTGTTTTTT.

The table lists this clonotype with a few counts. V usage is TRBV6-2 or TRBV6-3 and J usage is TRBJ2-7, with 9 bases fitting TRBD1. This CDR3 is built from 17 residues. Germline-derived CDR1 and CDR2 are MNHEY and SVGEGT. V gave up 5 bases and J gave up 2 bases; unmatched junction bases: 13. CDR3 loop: CASSEERRTGAPYEQYF. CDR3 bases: TGTGCCAGCAGTGAGGAACGTCGGACAGGGGCCCCCTACGAGCAGTACTTC.

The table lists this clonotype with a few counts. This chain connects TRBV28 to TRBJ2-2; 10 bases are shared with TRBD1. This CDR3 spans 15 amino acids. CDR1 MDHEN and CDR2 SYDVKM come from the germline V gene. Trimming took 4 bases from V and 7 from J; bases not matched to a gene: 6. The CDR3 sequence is CASSSPDRGRGELFF. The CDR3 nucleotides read TGTGCCAGCAGTTCCCCCGACAGGGGGCGCGGGGAGCTGTTTTTT.

The DNA of the CDR3 is TGTGCCAGCAGTCAACTGGGAGTCTCCTACGAGCAGTACTTC. This gives the protein CASSQLGVSYEQYF. The chain employs TRBV3-1 and TRBJ2-7; D might be TRBD2 (5 bases). The germline V gene has CDR1 LGHDT and CDR2 YNNKEL (reference sequence). CDR3 length: 14 amino acids. The ends were cut back, 6 bases at V and 0 bases at J, with 12 bases in the middle.

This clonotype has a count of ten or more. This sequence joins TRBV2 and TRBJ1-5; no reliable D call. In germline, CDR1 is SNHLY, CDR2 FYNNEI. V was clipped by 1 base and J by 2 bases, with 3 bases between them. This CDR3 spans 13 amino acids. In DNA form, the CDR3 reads TGTGCCAGCAGTGAAGGGGGCAATCAGCCCCAGCATTTT. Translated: CASSEGGNQPQHF.

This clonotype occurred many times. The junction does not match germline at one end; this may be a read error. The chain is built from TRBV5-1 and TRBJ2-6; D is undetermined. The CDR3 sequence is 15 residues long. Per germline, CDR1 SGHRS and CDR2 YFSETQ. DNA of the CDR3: TGTGCCAGCAGCCTAGGTGACTCTGGGGCCAACGTCCTGACTTTC. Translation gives CASSLGDSGANVLTF.

In DNA form, the CDR3 reads TGCAGTGCTAGCCTAGCTGAGGGGTTTCAGCCCCAGCATTTT. Protein: CSASLAEGFQPQHF. The V call is TRBV20-1, the J call TRBJ1-5; D perhaps matches TRBD1 (5 bases). Germline V gene lookup returns CDR1 DFQATT and CDR2 SNEGSKA (reference sequence). V was clipped by 3 bases and J by 6 bases, with 15 bases between them. This CDR3 is 14 amino acids long.

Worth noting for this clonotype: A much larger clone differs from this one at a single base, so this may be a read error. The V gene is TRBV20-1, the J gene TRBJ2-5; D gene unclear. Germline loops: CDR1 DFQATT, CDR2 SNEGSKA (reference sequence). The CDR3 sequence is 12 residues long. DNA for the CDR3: TGCAGTGCTTGGCAGAACCAAGAGACCCTGTACTTC. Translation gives CSAWQNQETLYF.